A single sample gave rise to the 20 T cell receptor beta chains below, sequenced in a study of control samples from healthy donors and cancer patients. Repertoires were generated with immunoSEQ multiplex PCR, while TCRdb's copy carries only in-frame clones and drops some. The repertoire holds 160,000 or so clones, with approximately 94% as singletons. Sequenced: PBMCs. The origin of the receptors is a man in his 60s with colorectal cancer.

The CDR3 nucleotides are TGTGCCAGCAGTTGGGAGAGCTCCTATAATTCACCCCTCCACTTT. This codes for CASSWESSYNSPLHF. This sequence joins TRBV27 and TRBJ1-6; D is undetermined. The CDR3 is 15 residues long. Trimming removed 4 bases from V and 0 bases from J, with 7 bases in between. CDR1 MNHEY and CDR2 SMNVEV come from the germline V gene (reference sequence).

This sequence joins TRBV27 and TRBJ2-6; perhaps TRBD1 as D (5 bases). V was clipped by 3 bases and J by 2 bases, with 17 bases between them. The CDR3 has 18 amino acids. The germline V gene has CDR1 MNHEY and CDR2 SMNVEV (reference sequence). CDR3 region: CASSFGAPHEAGANVLTF. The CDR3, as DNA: TGTGCCAGCAGTTTTGGGGCCCCGCATGAGGCTGGGGCCAACGTCCTGACTTTC.

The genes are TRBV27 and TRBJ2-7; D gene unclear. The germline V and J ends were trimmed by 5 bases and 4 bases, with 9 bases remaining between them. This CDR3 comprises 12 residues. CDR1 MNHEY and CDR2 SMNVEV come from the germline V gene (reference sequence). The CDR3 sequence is CASSPGWYEQYF. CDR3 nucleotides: TGTGCCAGCAGTCCCGGATGGTACGAGCAGTACTTC.

The CDR3 reads CATSGGSANEQFF. The CDR3 nucleotides are TGTGCCACCTCCGGGGGGTCGGCCAATGAGCAGTTCTTC. J is TRBJ2-1 and V is TRBV11-2, with 7 bases fitting TRBD2. The CDR3 extends over 13 amino acids. Trimming at V came to 10 bases and at J to 6 bases, leaving 9 bases not matched to a gene. The germline V gene has CDR1 SGHAT and CDR2 FQNNGV.

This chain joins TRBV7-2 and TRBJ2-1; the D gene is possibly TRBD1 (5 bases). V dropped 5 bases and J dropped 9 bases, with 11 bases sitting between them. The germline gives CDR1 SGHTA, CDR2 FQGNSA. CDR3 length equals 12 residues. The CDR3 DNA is TGTGCCAGCAGCCTCCGGACAAGTGAGCAGTTCTTC. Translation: CASSLRTSEQFF.

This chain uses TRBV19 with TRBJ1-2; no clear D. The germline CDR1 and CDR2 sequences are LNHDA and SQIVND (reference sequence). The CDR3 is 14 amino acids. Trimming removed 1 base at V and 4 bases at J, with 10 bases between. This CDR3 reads CASSIAKERYGYTF. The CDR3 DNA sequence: TGTGCCAGTAGTATAGCGAAGGAGCGCTATGGCTACACCTTC.

CDR3 residues: CASSPRRVVIETQYF. The CDR3 DNA is TGTGCCAGCAGCCCCCGTAGAGTGGTGATAGAGACCCAGTACTTC. The chain joins TRBV7-8 to TRBJ2-5, with D uncertain. CDR3 length: 15 residues. Per germline, CDR1 SGHVS and CDR2 FQNEAQ. Trimming removed 5 bases at V and 4 bases at J, with 17 bases between.

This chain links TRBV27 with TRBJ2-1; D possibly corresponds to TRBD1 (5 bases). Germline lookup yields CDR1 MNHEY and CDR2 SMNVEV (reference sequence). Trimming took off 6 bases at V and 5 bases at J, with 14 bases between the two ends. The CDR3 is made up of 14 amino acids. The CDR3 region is CASRGATRNNEQFF. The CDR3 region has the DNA TGTGCCAGCAGAGGGGCTACCCGAAACAATGAGCAGTTCTTC.

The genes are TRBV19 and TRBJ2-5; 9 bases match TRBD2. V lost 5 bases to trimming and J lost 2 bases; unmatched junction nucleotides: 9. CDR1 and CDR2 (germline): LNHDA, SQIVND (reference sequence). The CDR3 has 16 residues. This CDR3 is CASSPDLAGWQETQYF. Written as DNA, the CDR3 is TGTGCCAGTAGTCCTGACCTAGCGGGGTGGCAAGAGACCCAGTACTTC.

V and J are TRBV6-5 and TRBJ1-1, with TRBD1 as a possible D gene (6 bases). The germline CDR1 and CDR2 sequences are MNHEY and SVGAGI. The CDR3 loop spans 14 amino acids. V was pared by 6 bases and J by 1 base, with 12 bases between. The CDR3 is CASSFQGPNTEAFF. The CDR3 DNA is TGTGCCAGCAGCTTCCAGGGGCCGAACACTGAAGCTTTCTTT.

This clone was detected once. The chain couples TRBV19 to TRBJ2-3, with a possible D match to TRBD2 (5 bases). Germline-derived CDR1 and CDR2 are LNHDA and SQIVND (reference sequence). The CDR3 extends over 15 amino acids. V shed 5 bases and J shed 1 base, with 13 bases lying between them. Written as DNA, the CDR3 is TGTGCCAGTAGTCCTCGGGTGAGGGGCACAGATACGCAGTATTTT. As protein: CASSPRVRGTDTQYF.

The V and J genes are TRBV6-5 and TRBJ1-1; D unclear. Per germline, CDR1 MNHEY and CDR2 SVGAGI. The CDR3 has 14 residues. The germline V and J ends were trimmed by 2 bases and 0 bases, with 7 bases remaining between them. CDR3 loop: CASSYNGVNTEAFF. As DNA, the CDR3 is TGTGCCAGCAGTTACAACGGGGTGAACACTGAAGCTTTCTTT.

The CDR3 here is CASSLNGPDRETQYF. The CDR3 coding sequence is TGCGCCAGCAGCTTGAACGGCCCTGACCGAGAGACCCAGTACTTC. The chain joins TRBV5-1 to TRBJ2-5; D gene uncertain. CDR3 length equals 15 residues. The ends were cut back, 1 base at V and 4 bases at J, with 14 bases in the middle. CDR1 is SGHRS, CDR2 YFSETQ, per germline.

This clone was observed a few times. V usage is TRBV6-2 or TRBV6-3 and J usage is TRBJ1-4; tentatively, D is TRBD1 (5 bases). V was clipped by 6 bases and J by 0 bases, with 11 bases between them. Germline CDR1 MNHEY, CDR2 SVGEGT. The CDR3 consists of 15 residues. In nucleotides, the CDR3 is TGTGCCAGCAGCATAGACAGTGCAACTAATGAAAAACTGTTTTTT. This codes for CASSIDSATNEKLFF.

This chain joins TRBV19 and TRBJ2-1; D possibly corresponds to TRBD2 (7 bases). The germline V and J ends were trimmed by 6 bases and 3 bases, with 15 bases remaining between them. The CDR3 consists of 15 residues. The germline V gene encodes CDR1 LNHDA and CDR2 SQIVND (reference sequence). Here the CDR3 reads CASRAGGLFYNEQFF. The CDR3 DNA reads TGTGCCAGTAGGGCCGGGGGGCTCTTCTACAATGAGCAGTTCTTC.

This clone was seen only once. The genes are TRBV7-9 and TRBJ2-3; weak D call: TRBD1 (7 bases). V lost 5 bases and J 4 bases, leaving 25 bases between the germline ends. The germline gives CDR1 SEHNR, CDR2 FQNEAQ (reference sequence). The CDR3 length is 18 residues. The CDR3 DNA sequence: TGTGCCAGCAGCCGAAACCGGGAACAGGGGAGGAGGGCAGATACGCAGTATTTT. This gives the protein CASSRNREQGRRADTQYF.

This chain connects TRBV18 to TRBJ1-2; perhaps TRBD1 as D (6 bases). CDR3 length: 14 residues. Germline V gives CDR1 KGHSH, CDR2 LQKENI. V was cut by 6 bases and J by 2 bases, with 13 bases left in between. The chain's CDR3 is CASSPAGENYGYTF. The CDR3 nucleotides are TGTGCCAGCTCCCCAGCAGGGGAGAACTATGGCTACACCTTC.

CDR3 sequence (DNA): TGCGCCAGCAGCCAAGTAATGGGACCTAGCAATCAGCCCCAGCATTTT. Protein sequence: CASSQVMGPSNQPQHF. The chain uses TRBV4-3 and TRBJ1-5; TRBD1 might be the D (5 bases). Germline values: CDR1 LGHNA, CDR2 YSLEER. The CDR3 is made up of 16 amino acids. The V end lost 1 base, the J end lost 0 bases, and 10 bases lay between the germline ends.

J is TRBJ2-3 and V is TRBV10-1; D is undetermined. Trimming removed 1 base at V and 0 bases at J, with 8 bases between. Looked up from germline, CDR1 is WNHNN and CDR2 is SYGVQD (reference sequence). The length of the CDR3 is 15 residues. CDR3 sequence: CASSEWGTSTDTQYF. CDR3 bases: TGCGCCAGCAGTGAGTGGGGAACTAGCACAGATACGCAGTATTTT.

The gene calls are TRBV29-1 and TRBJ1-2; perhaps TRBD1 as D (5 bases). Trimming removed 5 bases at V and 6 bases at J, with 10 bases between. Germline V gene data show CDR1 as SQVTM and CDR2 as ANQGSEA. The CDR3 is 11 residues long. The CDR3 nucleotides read TGCAGCGTTTATAAAGGGGATGGCTACACCTTC. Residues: CSVYKGDGYTF.